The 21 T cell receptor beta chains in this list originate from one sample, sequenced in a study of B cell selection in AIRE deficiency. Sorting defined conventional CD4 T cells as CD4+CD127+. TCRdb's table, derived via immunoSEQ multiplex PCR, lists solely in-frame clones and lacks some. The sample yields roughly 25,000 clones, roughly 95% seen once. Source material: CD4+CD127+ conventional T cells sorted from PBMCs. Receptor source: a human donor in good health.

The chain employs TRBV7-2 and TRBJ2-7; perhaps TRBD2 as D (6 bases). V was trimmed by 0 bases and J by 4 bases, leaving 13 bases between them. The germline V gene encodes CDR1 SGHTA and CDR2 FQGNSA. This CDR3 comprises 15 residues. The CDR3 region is CASSLAGTPGYEQYF. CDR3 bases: TGTGCCAGCAGCTTAGCTGGGACTCCCGGGTACGAGCAGTACTTC.

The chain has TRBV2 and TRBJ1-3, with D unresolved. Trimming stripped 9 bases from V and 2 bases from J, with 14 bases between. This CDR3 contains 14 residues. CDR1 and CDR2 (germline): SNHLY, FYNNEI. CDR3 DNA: TGTGCCAGTTCTCCCGGGGTTGCTGGAAACACCATATATTTT. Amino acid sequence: CASSPGVAGNTIYF.

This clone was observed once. The CDR3 spells CASSPRGGGGYEQYF. CDR3 nucleotides: TGCGCCAGCAGCCCCCGGGGAGGGGGGGGGTACGAGCAGTACTTC. The gene calls are TRBV4-3 and TRBJ2-7; perhaps TRBD2 as D (7 bases). The CDR3 extends over 15 amino acids. The germline V and J ends were trimmed by 4 bases and 4 bases, with 17 bases remaining between them. Germline loops: CDR1 LGHNA, CDR2 YSLEER.

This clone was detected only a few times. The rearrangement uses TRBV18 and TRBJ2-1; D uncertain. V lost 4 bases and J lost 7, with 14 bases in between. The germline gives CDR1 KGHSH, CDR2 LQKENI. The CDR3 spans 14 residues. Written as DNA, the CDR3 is TGTGCCAGCTCACTTCGTGAGCTCGGGAATGAGCAGTTCTTC. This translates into CASSLRELGNEQFF.

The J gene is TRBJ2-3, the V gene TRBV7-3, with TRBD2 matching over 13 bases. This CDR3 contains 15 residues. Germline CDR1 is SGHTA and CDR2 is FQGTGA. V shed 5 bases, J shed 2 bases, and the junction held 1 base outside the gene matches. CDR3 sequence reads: CASSGTSGNTDTQYF. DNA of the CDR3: TGTGCCAGCAGCGGGACTAGCGGGAACACAGATACGCAGTATTTT.

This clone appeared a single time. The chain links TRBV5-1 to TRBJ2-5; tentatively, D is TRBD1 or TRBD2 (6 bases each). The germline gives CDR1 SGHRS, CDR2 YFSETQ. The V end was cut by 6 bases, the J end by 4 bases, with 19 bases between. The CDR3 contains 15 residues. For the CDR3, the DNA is TGCGCCAGCACCCAGGGGAGTGGAGGGGGAGAGACCCAGTACTTC. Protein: CASTQGSGGGETQYF.

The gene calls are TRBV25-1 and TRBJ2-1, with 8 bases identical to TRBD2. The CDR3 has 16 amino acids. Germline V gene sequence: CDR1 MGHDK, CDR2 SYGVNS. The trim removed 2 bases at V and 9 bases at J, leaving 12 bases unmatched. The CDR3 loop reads CASSETSGRAWGEQFF. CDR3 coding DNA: TGTGCCAGCAGTGAAACAAGCGGGAGAGCCTGGGGTGAGCAGTTCTTC.

The CDR3 nucleotides read TGTGCCAGCAACCGACAGGGAACGGGCTATGGCTACACCTTC. Its translation is CASNRQGTGYGYTF. V and J are TRBV6-6 and TRBJ1-2; 7 bases map to TRBD1. This CDR3 is built from 14 residues. The germline V gene has CDR1 MNHNY and CDR2 SVGAGI (reference sequence). Trimming removed 7 bases from V and 4 bases from J; junction bases left unmatched: 9.

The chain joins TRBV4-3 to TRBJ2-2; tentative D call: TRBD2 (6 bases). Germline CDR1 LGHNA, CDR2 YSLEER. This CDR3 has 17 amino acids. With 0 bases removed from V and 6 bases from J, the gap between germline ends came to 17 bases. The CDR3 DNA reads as TGCGCCAGCAGCCAAGAAGATGGAGGGCGAATCGCCGGGGAGCTGTTTTTT. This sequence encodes CASSQEDGGRIAGELFF.

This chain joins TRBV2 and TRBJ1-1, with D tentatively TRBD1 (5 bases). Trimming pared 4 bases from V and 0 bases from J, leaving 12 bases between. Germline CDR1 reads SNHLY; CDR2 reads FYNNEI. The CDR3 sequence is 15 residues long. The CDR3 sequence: CASSGDQLMNTEAFF. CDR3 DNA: TGTGCCAGCAGTGGGGACCAACTAATGAACACTGAAGCTTTCTTT. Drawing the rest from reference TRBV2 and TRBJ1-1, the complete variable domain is EPEVTQTPSHQVTQMGQEVILRCVPISNHLYFYWYRQILGQKVEFLVSFYNNEISEKSEIFDDQFSVERPDGSNFTLKIRSTKLEDSAMYFCASSGDQLMNTEAFFGQGTRLTVV.

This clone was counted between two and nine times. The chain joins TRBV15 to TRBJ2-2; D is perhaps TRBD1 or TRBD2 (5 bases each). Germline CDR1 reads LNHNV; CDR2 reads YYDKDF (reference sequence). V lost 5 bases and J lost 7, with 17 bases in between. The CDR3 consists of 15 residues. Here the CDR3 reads CATSGGLRASGELFF. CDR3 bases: TGTGCCACCAGCGGGGGATTGAGGGCGAGCGGGGAGCTGTTTTTT.

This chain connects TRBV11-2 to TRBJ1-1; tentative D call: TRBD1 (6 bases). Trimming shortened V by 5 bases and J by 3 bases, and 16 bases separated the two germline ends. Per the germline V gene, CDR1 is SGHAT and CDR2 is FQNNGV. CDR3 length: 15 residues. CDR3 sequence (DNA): TGTGCCAGCAGCCGATCAGGGGTTGGAGACACTGAAGCTTTCTTT. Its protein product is CASSRSGVGDTEAFF. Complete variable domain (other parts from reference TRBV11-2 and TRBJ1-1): EAGVAQSPRYKIIEKRQSVAFWCNPISGHATLYWYQQILGQGPKLLIQFQNNGVVDDSQLPKDRFSAERLKGVDSTLKIQPAKLEDSAVYLCASSRSGVGDTEAFFGQGTRLTVV.

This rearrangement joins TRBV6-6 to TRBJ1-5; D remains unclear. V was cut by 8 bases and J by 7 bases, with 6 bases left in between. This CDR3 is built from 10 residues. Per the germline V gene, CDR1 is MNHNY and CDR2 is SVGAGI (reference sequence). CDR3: CASGEQPQHF. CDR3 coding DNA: TGTGCCAGCGGGGAGCAGCCCCAGCATTTT.

CDR3 amino acids: CASSFRMNTEAFF. CDR3 DNA sequence: TGTGCCAGCAGCTTCCGGATGAACACTGAAGCTTTCTTT. The J gene is TRBJ1-1, the V gene TRBV7-2; unclear D gene. CDR3 length equals 13 residues. In germline, CDR1 is SGHTA, CDR2 FQGNSA. V lost 3 bases, J lost 0 bases, and 5 bases lay in between.

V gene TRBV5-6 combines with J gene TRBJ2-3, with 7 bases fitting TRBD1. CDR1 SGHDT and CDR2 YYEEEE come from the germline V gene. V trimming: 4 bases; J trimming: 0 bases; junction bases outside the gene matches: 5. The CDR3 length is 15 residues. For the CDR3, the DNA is TGTGCCAGCAGCCGACAGGGCCCGAGCACAGATACGCAGTATTTT. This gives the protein CASSRQGPSTDTQYF.

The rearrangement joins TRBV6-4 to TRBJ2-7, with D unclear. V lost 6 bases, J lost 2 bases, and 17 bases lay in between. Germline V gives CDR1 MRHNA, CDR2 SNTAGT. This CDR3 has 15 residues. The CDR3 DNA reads TGTGCCAGCAGACTAACCCGGCAGCCGACCTACGAGCAGTACTTC. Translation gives CASRLTRQPTYEQYF.

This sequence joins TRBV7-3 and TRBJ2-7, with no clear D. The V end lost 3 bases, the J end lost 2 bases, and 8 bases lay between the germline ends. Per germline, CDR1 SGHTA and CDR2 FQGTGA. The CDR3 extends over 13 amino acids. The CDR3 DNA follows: TGTGCCAGCAGCTTCGGCAGTACCTACGAGCAGTACTTC. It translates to CASSFGSTYEQYF.

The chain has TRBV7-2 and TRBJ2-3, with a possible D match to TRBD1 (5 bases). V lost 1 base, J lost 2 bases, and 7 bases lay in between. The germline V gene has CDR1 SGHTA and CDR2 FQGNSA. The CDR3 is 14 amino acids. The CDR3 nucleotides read TGTGCCAGCAGCTTAGGGGGCGTCACAGATACGCAGTATTTT. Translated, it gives CASSLGGVTDTQYF. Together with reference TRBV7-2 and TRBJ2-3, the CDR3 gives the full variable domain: GAGVSQSPSNKVTEKGKDVELRCDPISGHTALYWYRQSLGQGLEFLIYFQGNSAPDKSGLPSDRFSAERTGGSVSTLTIQRTQQEDSAVYLCASSLGGVTDTQYFGPGTRLTVL.

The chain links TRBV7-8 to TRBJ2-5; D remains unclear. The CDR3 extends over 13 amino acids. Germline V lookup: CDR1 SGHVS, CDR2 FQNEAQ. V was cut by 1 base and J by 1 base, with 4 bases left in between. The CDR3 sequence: CASSLDSQETQYF. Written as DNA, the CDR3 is TGTGCCAGCAGCTTAGACAGCCAAGAGACCCAGTACTTC.

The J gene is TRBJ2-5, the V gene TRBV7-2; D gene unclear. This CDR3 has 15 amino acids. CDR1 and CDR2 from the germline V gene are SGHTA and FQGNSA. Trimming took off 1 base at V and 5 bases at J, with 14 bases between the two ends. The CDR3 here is CASSLGEVSVETQYF. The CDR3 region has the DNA TGTGCCAGCAGCTTAGGAGAGGTGTCCGTTGAGACCCAGTACTTC.

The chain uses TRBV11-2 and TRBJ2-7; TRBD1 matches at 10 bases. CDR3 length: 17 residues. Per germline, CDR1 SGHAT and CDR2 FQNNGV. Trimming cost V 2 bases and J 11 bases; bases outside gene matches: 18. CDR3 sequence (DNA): TGTGCCAGCAGCTTAAGTGTTGGTGGGACAGGGGCTTCCATAGAGTACTTC. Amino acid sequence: CASSLSVGGTGASIEYF.